This is a list of T cell receptor beta chains from one sample in a study of low-dose radiotherapy and immunotherapy resistance in tumors. TCRdb analysed the reads with MiXCR anew, one entry per CDR3 protein. The data show more than 70,000 distinct CDR3 sequences, around a third seen once. Sample: PBMCs, taken before treatment. These receptors were collected from a female donor with ovarian cancer. Both conserved end residues are part of each CDR3. The D gene is left open where the match is weak. Clone size is not always given. Where it is, it says once, few, many or a class for expanded clones.

v_gene	abundance	j_gene	d_gene	CDR3nt	CDR3aa
TRBV28	NA	TRBJ1-5	NA	TGTGCCAGGGGCGTCGGGATTTCTACTAGCAATCAGCCCCAGCATTTT	CARGVGISTSNQPQHF
TRBV29-1	many	TRBJ1-5	TRBD1	TGCAGCGCCCAACAGGGGCGGGATCAGCCCCAGCATTTT	CSAQQGRDQPQHF
TRBV4-2	many	TRBJ2-1	NA	TGTGCCAGCAGCCAAAAAGGGGGTGAGCAGTTCTTC	CASSQKGGEQFF
TRBV10-3	NA	TRBJ2-1	NA	TGTGCCATCACCCTCGGGGTAGCGGAAAACAATGAGCAGTTCTTC	CAITLGVAENNEQFF
TRBV20-1	NA	TRBJ1-5	NA	TGCAGTGCCCCTGTACCCGGACAGCTGGGCAATCAGCCCCAGCATTTT	CSAPVPGQLGNQPQHF
TRBV6-2/TRBV6-3	many	TRBJ2-3	TRBD2	TGTGCCAGCAGTTACTCACATGGAGGCGGGAGAGGGACAGATACGCAGTATTTT	CASSYSHGGGRGTDTQYF
TRBV6-2/TRBV6-3	many	TRBJ2-3	NA	TGTGCCAGCTCTGAAAGCGCTAGCCGCACAGATACGCAGTATTTT	CASSESASRTDTQYF
TRBV5-1	NA	TRBJ2-3	TRBD1	TGCGCCAGCAGCAACCCGGGACAGGGAGATAGAGATACGCAGTATTTT	CASSNPGQGDRDTQYF
TRBV20-1	NA	TRBJ1-5	NA	TGCAGTGCTAGAGATCTGAGAGGGAATGATCAGCCCCAGCATTTT	CSARDLRGNDQPQHF
TRBV4-2	few	TRBJ1-3	TRBD1	TGTGCCAGCAGCCAGTGGGACAGCCAATCTGGAAACACCATATATTTT	CASSQWDSQSGNTIYF
TRBV12-3/TRBV12-4	NA	TRBJ1-1	NA	TGTGCCAGCACCCTCCGCCGGGGCCCAAACACTGAAGCTTTCTTT	CASTLRRGPNTEAFF
TRBV15	NA	TRBJ1-4	TRBD1	TGTGCCACCAGCAGAGATCGACAGGGCGAAAAACTGTTTTTT	CATSRDRQGEKLFF
TRBV3-1	many	TRBJ1-1	TRBD1	TGTGCCAGCAGCCAGGGACAGGGATTGAACACTGAAGCTTTCTTT	CASSQGQGLNTEAFF
TRBV5-1	NA	TRBJ1-1	NA	TGCGCCAGCAGCAGCTTGTCCGGCGGGAACACTGAAGCTTTCTTT	CASSSLSGGNTEAFF
TRBV30	many	TRBJ1-2	NA	TGTGCCTGGAGTGTACGGGGGAACTATGGCTACACCTTC	CAWSVRGNYGYTF
TRBV20-1	many	TRBJ2-3	TRBD2	TGCAGTGCTAGAGATTGGCGGGAGAGCACAGATACGCAGTATTTT	CSARDWRESTDTQYF
TRBV10-3	NA	TRBJ2-2	NA	NA	CAISESYTGELFFFF
TRBV5-1	many	TRBJ1-4	NA	TGCGCCAGCAGCTTAGTTGGCGTTAATGAAAAACTGTTTTTT	CASSLVGVNEKLFF
TRBV5-4	NA	TRBJ2-7	TRBD2	TGTGCCAGCAGCCAGGGGACTAGCGGGCGCTACGAGCAGTACTTC	CASSQGTSGRYEQYF
TRBV6-2/TRBV6-3	many	TRBJ1-1	TRBD1	TGTGCCAGCACCGAACTCCTCCATCAGGGGGTGAACACTGAAGCTTTCTTT	CASTELLHQGVNTEAFF
TRBV10-1	many	TRBJ2-5	NA	TGCGCCAGCAGTGAGTCGCCGGGGCAAGAGACCCAGTACTTC	CASSESPGQETQYF
TRBV29-1	many	TRBJ2-3	TRBD2	TGCAGCGTTGAACTAGCGGGGGCCACAGATACGCAGTATTTT	CSVELAGATDTQYF
TRBV6-8	NA	TRBJ1-3	NA	TGTGCCAGCAGTTACCCCGGGCCTGGAAACACCATATATTTT	CASSYPGPGNTIYF
TRBV6-1	NA	TRBJ2-4	NA	TGTGCCAGCAGTGAGCGCCAGGGGGGAAAAAACATTCAGTACTTC	CASSERQGGKNIQYF
TRBV6-2/TRBV6-3	NA	TRBJ1-5	NA	TGTGCCAGCATGGTTGGGGATCAGCCCCAGCATTTT	CASMVGDQPQHF
TRBV27	NA	TRBJ2-5	NA	TGTGCCAGCAGTTCGACAGCGTACCAAGAGACCCAGTACTTC	CASSSTAYQETQYF
TRBV5-8	NA	TRBJ1-2	TRBD1	TGTGCCAGCAGCTTGGACAGGGGGAGTTTTGGCTACACCTTC	CASSLDRGSFGYTF
TRBV11-2	many	TRBJ1-2	NA	TGTGCCAGCAGCTTGGATCGACGTGGCTATGGCTACACCTTC	CASSLDRRGYGYTF
TRBV12-3/TRBV12-4	NA	TRBJ1-2	NA	TGTGCCACGGAGAAGCAGAACTATGGCTACACCTTC	CATEKQNYGYTF
TRBV7-2	many	TRBJ2-1	TRBD2	TGTGCCAGCAGCTTAGGGCTAGCGGGAGGCTACAATGAGCAGTTCTTC	CASSLGLAGGYNEQFF
TRBV6-1	many	TRBJ1-5	NA	TGTGCCAGCAGTGGGAGGAGGGATCAGCCCCAGCATTTT	CASSGRRDQPQHF
TRBV7-2	NA	TRBJ1-4	NA	TGTGCCAGCAGCTACGAGACAGGAGCCCCTAATGAAAAACTGTTTTTT	CASSYETGAPNEKLFF
TRBV12-3/TRBV12-4	many	TRBJ2-1	TRBD2	TGTGCCAGCTTGGGGACTACCTCCTACAATGAGCAGTTCTTC	CASLGTTSYNEQFF
TRBV12-3/TRBV12-4	many	TRBJ2-1	TRBD1	TGTGCCAGCAGTTTTCGACAGGGGGCCTACAATGAGCAGTTCTTC	CASSFRQGAYNEQFF
TRBV2	many	TRBJ2-7	TRBD1	TGTGCCAGCAGTGAAGAATCAGGGGGCTCGGGGGACGAGCAGTACTTC	CASSEESGGSGDEQYF
TRBV10-2	many	TRBJ2-3	NA	TGCGCCAGCAGTGAGCTAACTGCACTTAGCACAGATACGCAGTATTTT	CASSELTALSTDTQYF
TRBV6-2/TRBV6-3	many	TRBJ1-1	NA	TGTGCCAGCACTATAGGAGCGGGGCTGGGAACTGAAGCTTTCTTT	CASTIGAGLGTEAFF
TRBV4-1	many	TRBJ2-2	TRBD1	TGCGCCAGCAGCCAGGATAACAGGGGACATAAGACCGGGGAGCTGTTTTTT	CASSQDNRGHKTGELFF
TRBV28	many	TRBJ1-1	TRBD1	TGTGCCAGCAGTCCCCCGACAGGGAGGAACACTGAAGCTTTCTTT	CASSPPTGRNTEAFF
TRBV7-6	many	TRBJ2-5	NA	TGTGCCAGCAGCTTAGGCGGTTCTCAAGAGACCCAGTACTTC	CASSLGGSQETQYF
TRBV4-3	many	TRBJ2-7	TRBD2	TGCGCCAGCAGCCAAGATCTCCCGGGACTAGCGGGAGGACTCTACGAGCAGTACTTC	CASSQDLPGLAGGLYEQYF
TRBV27	NA	TRBJ2-4	TRBD2	TGTGCCAGCTCACAGTCCGGGACTAGCGCCAAAGTAGCAAACATTCAGTACTTC	CASSQSGTSAKVANIQYF
TRBV29-1	NA	TRBJ1-5	NA	TGCAGCGCGGCCTGGTCTCCGGGCCAGCCCCAGCATTTT	CSAAWSPGQPQHF
TRBV3-1	NA	TRBJ1-2	TRBD1	TGTGCCAGCAGCCAAGCAGGGGGAGCTAACTATGGCTACACCTTC	CASSQAGGANYGYTF
TRBV5-1	many	TRBJ1-1	NA	TGCGCCAGCAGCTTAATTTCCCCAAGGGTACCTGGGGCTTTCTTT	CASSLISPRVPGAFF
TRBV5-1	NA	TRBJ2-3	NA	TGCGCCAGCAGCTTGGAACGGGGGGCCGGCACAGATACGCAGTATTTT	CASSLERGAGTDTQYF
TRBV9	many	TRBJ2-7	TRBD1	TGTGCCAGCAGCGAGAGCCTAAACAGGGGGAGCGAGCAGTACTTC	CASSESLNRGSEQYF
TRBV20-1	many	TRBJ1-2	NA	TGCAGTGCAGACACAGGGTTAGGGGTCTATGGCTACACCTTC	CSADTGLGVYGYTF
TRBV7-9	many	TRBJ1-6	NA	TGTGCCAGCAGCGGGTTGGGCAGGGGTGGTTCACCCCTCCACTTT	CASSGLGRGGSPLHF
TRBV29-1	NA	TRBJ2-3	TRBD2	TGCAGCGTTGAAGCGGGAGGGATAGATACGCAGTATTTT	CSVEAGGIDTQYF
TRBV7-9	many	TRBJ2-3	NA	TGTGCCAGCAGCTTAGCCGCCAGGACAGATACGCAGTATTTT	CASSLAARTDTQYF
TRBV6-6	NA	TRBJ1-1	TRBD1	TGTGCCAGCAGTTACTCGTTACAGGGGACCACTGAAGCTTTCTTT	CASSYSLQGTTEAFF
TRBV24-1	many	TRBJ2-2	NA	TGTGCCACCGGGCAAACCGGGGAGCTGTTTTTT	CATGQTGELFF
TRBV19	many	TRBJ2-2	NA	TGTGCCAGTAGTAACTCTCCTGACACCGGGGAGCTGTTTTTT	CASSNSPDTGELFF